Shown below are 26 T cell receptor beta chains from a single sample sequenced in a study of identical twins. TCRdb re-called the 5' RACE reads with MiXCR, one entry per CDR3 protein. The sample has 450,000 to 600,000 distinct CDR3 sequences; more than 20% are singletons. The same specimen was also included in a second study, on yellow fever vaccine responses in identical twins.

The sample was CD4+ T cells sorted from blood. These receptors all come from a woman between 18 and 30 years old in good health.

This clonotype was counted a few times. This chain connects TRBV12-3 or TRBV12-4 to TRBJ2-5; 7 positions agree with TRBD1. V lost 5 bases, J lost 1 base, and 7 bases stayed unmatched. This CDR3 contains 15 residues. The chain's CDR3 is CASSQQRGLQETQYF. The DNA of the CDR3 is TGTGCCAGCAGTCAACAGAGGGGGCTCCAAGAGACCCAGTACTTC.

J is TRBJ1-4 and V is TRBV28, with D unclear. This CDR3 has 15 amino acids. Germline V lookup: CDR1 MDHEN, CDR2 SYDVKM. Trimming stripped 1 base from V and 1 base from J, with 7 bases between. The CDR3 region is CASSLFHLTNEKLFF. For the CDR3, the DNA is TGTGCCAGCAGTTTATTCCACCTAACTAATGAAAAACTGTTTTTT.

The chain combines TRBV12-3 or TRBV12-4 with TRBJ2-3, with 9 bases identical to TRBD2. The length of the CDR3 is 15 residues. The ends lost 7 bases at V and 5 bases at J; junction bases unmatched: 10. The CDR3 DNA reads as TGTGCCAGCACCCCGGGAGGAGCGGGGGGAGATACGCAGTATTTT. Amino acids: CASTPGGAGGDTQYF.

The table lists this clonotype with a few counts. The V gene is TRBV5-1, the J gene TRBJ2-7; the D is unclear. V lost 0 bases and J 4 bases, leaving 11 bases between the germline ends. There are 14 residues in the CDR3. The germline gives CDR1 SGHRS, CDR2 YFSETQ. The CDR3 DNA reads as TGCGCCAGCAGCTTGGCCTTTGGTGGATACGAGCAGTACTTC. This gives the protein CASSLAFGGYEQYF.

V and J are TRBV5-1 and TRBJ2-5, with D unresolved. The CDR3 contains 16 residues. Germline loops: CDR1 SGHRS, CDR2 YFSETQ. The ends were cut back, 0 bases at V and 2 bases at J, with 14 bases in the middle. This CDR3 is CASSLVGVVGQETQYF. The CDR3 coding sequence is TGCGCCAGCAGCTTGGTGGGCGTCGTCGGGCAAGAGACCCAGTACTTC.

V is TRBV7-8 and J is TRBJ2-1; 9 bases agree with TRBD2. The CDR3 length is 15 residues. V lost 5 bases to trimming and J lost 6 bases; unmatched junction nucleotides: 8. CDR1 is SGHVS and CDR2 is FQNEAQ in the germline V gene. CDR3 bases: TGTGCCAGCAGCAGATCGGGCGGGAGGGCCAATGAGCAGTTCTTC. Amino acid sequence: CASSRSGGRANEQFF. Full variable domain (outside the CDR3, taken from reference TRBV7-8 and TRBJ2-1): GAGVSQSPRYKVAKRGQDVALRCDPISGHVSLFWYQQALGQGPEFLTYFQNEAQLDKSGLPSDRFFAERPEGSVSTLKIQRTQQEDSAVYLCASSRSGGRANEQFFGPGTRLTVL.

The V gene is TRBV2, the J gene TRBJ2-7; the match to TRBD1 covers 9 bases. The CDR3 consists of 14 residues. The J segment lost 7 bases and the V segment lost 6 bases, leaving 10 bases of the junction unmatched. Looked up from germline, CDR1 is SNHLY and CDR2 is FYNNEI. The CDR3 reads CASSSETGGREQYF. For the CDR3, the DNA is TGTGCCAGCAGCTCCGAGACAGGGGGTAGGGAGCAGTACTTC.

This clonotype was observed a handful of times. This chain uses TRBV12-3 or TRBV12-4 with TRBJ1-1; TRBD1 agrees at 7 bases. This CDR3 is built from 15 residues. J gave up 1 base and V 5 bases, and 7 bases lay outside the gene matches. CDR3 nucleotides: TGTGCCAGCAGTACGCTCCGGGACAGGAACACTGAAGCTTTCTTT. It translates to CASSTLRDRNTEAFF.

The table lists this clonotype with a few counts. The chain links TRBV15 to TRBJ2-7; D remains unclear. V was shortened by 1 base and J by 0 bases, with 7 bases between the two germline ends. This CDR3 spans 14 amino acids. The germline V gene encodes CDR1 LNHNV and CDR2 YYDKDF (reference sequence). The CDR3 sequence is CATSRARGSYEQYV. The CDR3 DNA follows: TGTGCCACCAGCAGAGCCCGCGGCTCCTACGAGCAGTACGTC.

V gene TRBV10-3 combines with J gene TRBJ2-7, with D perhaps matching TRBD2 (7 bases). There are 11 residues in the CDR3. Germline assignment: CDR1 ENHRY and CDR2 SYGVKD. The ends were cut back, 11 bases at V and 9 bases at J, with 17 bases in the middle. CDR3 amino acids: CASRSGGAQYF. DNA for the CDR3: TGTGCCTCCCGGTCGGGGGGCGCGCAGTACTTC.

This clonotype came up a few times. V and J are TRBV6-4 and TRBJ2-1; 8 bases agree with TRBD2. The germline V gene has CDR1 MRHNA and CDR2 SNTAGT. With 6 bases clipped from V and 9 bases from J, the junction kept 13 bases outside the gene matches. The CDR3 runs to 15 residues. CDR3 DNA sequence: TGTGCCAGCAGCCCCCTTTTTAGCGGGATCGGTGAGCAGTTCTTC. It translates to CASSPLFSGIGEQFF.

This clonotype appeared many times. This chain links TRBV20-1 with TRBJ1-2, with TRBD1 as a possible D gene (6 bases). The CDR3 is made up of 15 amino acids. The germline V and J ends were trimmed by 0 bases and 2 bases, with 13 bases remaining between them. CDR1 is DFQATT, CDR2 SNEGSKA, per germline (reference sequence). The CDR3 sequence is CSARESGGLNYGYTF. The CDR3 bases are TGCAGTGCTAGAGAGTCCGGGGGGCTGAACTATGGCTACACCTTC.

This clonotype occurred a few times. This chain joins TRBV5-1 and TRBJ2-2; 9 bases fit TRBD1. This CDR3 has 17 residues. The V gene's germline CDR1 is SGHRS and CDR2 YFSETQ. After removal of 0 bases from V and 4 bases from J, the junction contained 7 bases not matched to a gene. This CDR3 is CASSLAVQGAPTGELFF. The CDR3 nucleotides read TGCGCCAGCAGCTTGGCCGTACAGGGGGCCCCCACCGGGGAGCTGTTTTTT.

This chain links TRBV27 with TRBJ2-3; 9 bases are a match to TRBD2. This CDR3 contains 16 residues. The V and J ends lost 4 bases and 6 bases, in that order; junction bases with no gene match: 11. Germline CDR1 is MNHEY and CDR2 is SMNVEV (reference sequence). CDR3 nucleotide sequence: TGTGCCAGCAGTTACTGGCCCTTAGCGGGAGTGGATACGCAGTATTTT. The encoded protein is CASSYWPLAGVDTQYF.

The V call is TRBV12-3 or TRBV12-4, the J call TRBJ2-1, with D hard to call. CDR3 size: 11 residues. Trimming removed 2 bases from V and 9 bases from J, with 5 bases in between. CDR3 amino acids: CASSLRIEQFF. The CDR3, as DNA: TGTGCCAGCAGTTTAAGGATTGAGCAGTTCTTC.

The chain employs TRBV9 and TRBJ2-1; 7 positions match TRBD2. Trimming took 0 bases from V and 7 from J; bases not matched to a gene: 4. This CDR3 spans 14 amino acids. Germline V lookup: CDR1 SGDLS, CDR2 YYNGEE. This CDR3 reads CASSVASSGNEQFF. For the CDR3, the DNA is TGTGCCAGCAGCGTAGCTTCTAGCGGAAATGAGCAGTTCTTC. Full variable domain (outside the CDR3, taken from reference TRBV9 and TRBJ2-1): DSGVTQTPKHLITATGQRVTLRCSPRSGDLSVYWYQQSLDQGLQFLIQYYNGEERAKGNILERFSAQQFPDLHSELNLSSLELGDSALYFCASSVASSGNEQFFGPGTRLTVL.

This clonotype came up a few times. The chain carries TRBV5-1 and TRBJ1-3; D gene unclear. Germline CDR1 reads SGHRS; CDR2 reads YFSETQ. The CDR3 spans 18 residues. Trimming took 8 bases from V and 4 from J, leaving 28 bases between them. CDR3 coding DNA: TGCGCCAGTCCGGCCGCCTACGACCGACCGACGGACGGAAACACCATATATTTT. The encoded protein is CASPAAYDRPTDGNTIYF.

This clonotype was counted only a few times. This chain connects TRBV5-1 to TRBJ1-6; the match to TRBD1 covers 8 bases. Germline V lookup: CDR1 SGHRS, CDR2 YFSETQ. This CDR3 contains 15 residues. Unmatched junction bases numbered 6, after V lost 4 bases and J lost 6 bases. CDR3 region: CASSVGQGANSPLHF. The CDR3 DNA is TGCGCCAGCAGCGTTGGACAGGGCGCTAATTCACCCCTCCACTTT.

The chain employs TRBV3-1 and TRBJ2-7; TRBD2 might be the D (6 bases). The CDR3 has 14 residues. Trimming removed 4 bases from V and 2 bases from J, with 12 bases in between. The V gene's germline CDR1 is LGHDT and CDR2 YNNKEL (reference sequence). CDR3 DNA: TGTGCCAGCAGCCGCGGGGCAACTCCCTACGAGCAGTACTTC. Encoded protein: CASSRGATPYEQYF.

This sequence joins TRBV20-1 and TRBJ2-5, with 8 bases lining up with TRBD2. The CDR3 has 13 amino acids. After removal of 4 bases from V and 4 bases from J, the junction contained 5 bases not matched to a gene. Germline CDR1 DFQATT, CDR2 SNEGSKA (reference sequence). The DNA of the CDR3 is TGCAGTGCTACGAGCGGGAGTCGAGAGACCCAGTACTTC. Protein: CSATSGSRETQYF.

This clonotype was recorded a few times. V usage is TRBV18 and J usage is TRBJ1-1; the D gene is possibly TRBD1 (5 bases). Germline CDR1 KGHSH, CDR2 LQKENI. The ends were cut back, 3 bases at V and 7 bases at J, with 12 bases in the middle. This CDR3 contains 13 residues. CDR3 in DNA: TGTGCCAGCTCACCGTCCGAGGGGATTGAAGCTTTCTTT. Translating it yields CASSPSEGIEAFF.

This clonotype was counted once. This rearrangement joins TRBV4-2 to TRBJ2-1; D ambiguous. The germline V gene has CDR1 LGHNA and CDR2 YNFKEQ. The CDR3 covers 16 residues. The V end was cut by 4 bases, the J end by 5 bases, with 18 bases between. This CDR3 reads CASSPQYGQLNNEQFF. As DNA, the CDR3 is TGTGCCAGCAGCCCCCAATATGGGCAACTAAACAATGAGCAGTTCTTC.

This clonotype has just a few counts. J is TRBJ2-2 and V is TRBV29-1; 11 nucleotides align to TRBD1. This CDR3 is 13 amino acids long. The V gene's germline CDR1 is SQVTM and CDR2 ANQGSEA. The V and J ends lost 7 bases and 6 bases, in that order; junction bases with no gene match: 4. The CDR3: CSGAGQGAGELFF. CDR3 bases: TGCAGCGGAGCGGGACAGGGGGCCGGGGAGCTGTTTTTT.

The chain employs TRBV20-1 and TRBJ2-7; D uncertain. The germline V and J ends were trimmed by 1 base and 3 bases, with 10 bases remaining between them. CDR1 and CDR2 (germline): DFQATT, SNEGSKA (reference sequence). The CDR3 runs to 13 residues. Here the CDR3 reads CSARGQAVYEQYF. CDR3 sequence (DNA): TGCAGTGCTAGAGGCCAGGCAGTCTACGAGCAGTACTTC.

V usage is TRBV5-1 and J usage is TRBJ2-3; a possible D gene is TRBD2 (6 bases). The CDR3 totals 16 residues. The germline CDR1 and CDR2 sequences are SGHRS and YFSETQ. V was pared by 2 bases and J by 2 bases, with 15 bases between. The CDR3 sequence is CASSLAAGPPTDTQYF. The CDR3 DNA sequence: TGCGCCAGCAGCTTAGCAGCGGGCCCACCCACAGATACGCAGTATTTT.

The chain recombines TRBV12-3 or TRBV12-4 with TRBJ1-2; D unresolved. The germline V and J ends were trimmed by 5 bases and 2 bases, with 12 bases remaining between them. CDR3 size: 14 residues. CDR3 region: CASSPYTVNYGYTF. CDR3 DNA: TGTGCCAGCAGTCCATATACAGTGAACTATGGCTACACCTTC.